This T cell receptor (beta chain) emerged from a study of blood T cell repertoires in COVID-19. Study-wide background: Sites in the United States, Italy and Spain provided acute and convalescent COVID-19 samples.

Per the original methods: Counts of nucleated cells, estimated from reference gene primer amplification, were obtained. The table came from immunoSEQ multiplex PCR; TCRdb's copy has only in-frame clones and leaves some out. V and J calls and clone size come straight from that table; D and trimming were deduced from the DNA. There are about 270,000 clones in the sample; more than 75% occur only once, and about 10% lies in the top ten. The CDR3 has 13 amino acids. Trimming took 0 bases from V and 9 from J, leaving 12 bases between them. Germline assignment: CDR1 SGHRS and CDR2 YFSETQ. This clone was recorded once.

The sequenced material came from peripheral blood. This chain joins TRBV5-1 and TRBJ1-1; D is undetermined. The origin of this receptor is a man aged 35-49 years who had recovered from COVID-19. The CDR3 nucleotides read TGCGCCAGCAGCTTGGAAAAGCCCCCTCAAGCTTTCTTT. Its protein product is CASSLEKPPQAFF.